This T cell receptor beta chain was recorded in a study of response to subunit inactivated influenza vaccine. Study-wide results and caveats: After each seasonal influenza vaccination, few new T cells are recruited, the authors suggested.

Concerning this clonotype: Antigen unknown.

Looked up from germline, CDR1 is LGHDT and CDR2 is YNNKEL (reference sequence). V was clipped by 1 base and J by 9 bases, with 10 bases between them. This CDR3 comprises 13 residues. TCRdb reprocessed the RT-PCR reads via MiXCR and lists one record per CDR3 protein. The table includes a few hundred thousand distinct CDR3 sequences, 20% to 25% detected once. The TCR sequence derives from a man between 50 and 75 years old who received an inactivated influenza vaccine. The specimen comprised PBMCs from blood, sampled less than 22 months after vaccination. The chain links TRBV3-1 to TRBJ2-1, with D perhaps matching TRBD2 (6 bases). The CDR3 here is CASSQAGGAEQFF. Here the CDR3 DNA reads TGTGCCAGCAGCCAAGCCGGGGGTGCTGAGCAGTTCTTC.